A single sample is the source of the 14 T cell receptor beta chains below, sequenced in a study of blood T cell repertoires in COVID-19. The table came from immunoSEQ multiplex PCR; TCRdb's copy has only in-frame clones and leaves some out. The table has about 59,000 clones, less than 75% seen once. Specimen: peripheral blood. Source of these receptors: a woman between 70 and 85 years old with acute or convalescent COVID-19.

V gene TRBV4-2 combines with J gene TRBJ1-6; no firm D call. The CDR3 runs to 18 residues. The V gene lost 0 bases and the J gene lost 0 bases, with 12 bases spanning the gap. Germline CDR1 LGHNA, CDR2 YNFKEQ. CDR3 in amino acids: CASSQDRLALSYNSPLHF. CDR3 bases: TGTGCCAGCAGCCAAGATCGTCTGGCTCTCTCCTATAATTCACCCCTCCACTTT.

CDR3 loop: CASSFRGDPLNEQFF. The DNA of the CDR3 is TGCGCCAGCAGCTTCAGGGGGGATCCTCTCAATGAGCAGTTCTTC. This sequence joins TRBV5-1 and TRBJ2-1, with a weak D call TRBD1 (7 bases). Deletions cut 2 bases from V and 6 bases from J, with 15 bases between. CDR3 length: 15 residues. CDR1 is SGHRS and CDR2 is YFSETQ in the germline V gene.

The chain joins TRBV7-9 to TRBJ2-6; D perhaps matches TRBD1 (5 bases). The CDR3 has 12 residues. Germline V CDR1 and CDR2: SEHNR, FQNEAQ (reference sequence). V was pared by 8 bases and J by 3 bases, with 5 bases between. The CDR3 coding sequence is TGTGCCAGCCAGGGTGGGGCCAACGTCCTGACTTTC. Protein sequence: CASQGGANVLTF. Based on the CDR3 plus reference TRBV7-9 and TRBJ2-6, the full variable domain is DTGVSQNPRHKITKRGQNVTFRCDPISEHNRLYWYRQTLGQGPEFLTYFQNEAQLEKSRLLSDRFSAERPKGSFSTLEIQRTEQGDSAMYLCASQGGANVLTFGAGSRLTVL.

The V and J genes are TRBV2 and TRBJ2-2; 8 bases line up with TRBD2. The germline CDR1 and CDR2 sequences are SNHLY and FYNNEI. The V gene end was trimmed by 8 bases and the J gene end by 2 bases; junction bases not matched to a gene: 10. This CDR3 has 16 residues. The CDR3 reads CASCERTSRNTGELFF. The CDR3 bases are TGTGCCAGCTGCGAGCGGACTAGCAGAAACACCGGGGAGCTGTTTTTT.

This clone was observed a few times. Written as DNA, the CDR3 is TGTGCCAGCAGCCTGGACAGGGGTAACACTGAAGCTTTCTTT. The encoded protein is CASSLDRGNTEAFF. The chain is built from TRBV3-1 (or the pseudogene TRBV3-2) and TRBJ1-1; 9 bases line up with TRBD1. The CDR3 covers 14 residues. Germline V CDR1 and CDR2: LGHDT, YNNKEL (reference sequence). Trimming took 4 bases from V and 2 from J; bases not matched to a gene: 2.

This chain uses TRBV27 with TRBJ2-1, with 7 bases aligning to TRBD2. The V gene end was trimmed by 7 bases and the J gene end by 7 bases; junction bases not matched to a gene: 7. Germline V gives CDR1 MNHEY, CDR2 SMNVEV (reference sequence). The CDR3 has 13 amino acids. The CDR3: CASIRGGGNEQFF. The CDR3 nucleotides read TGTGCCAGCATACGCGGGGGAGGAAATGAGCAGTTCTTC.

This clone was seen a few times. The chain links TRBV19 to TRBJ1-1; TRBD1 might be the D (5 bases). Germline V CDR1 and CDR2: LNHDA, SQIVND (reference sequence). CDR3 length: 14 residues. V gave up 6 bases and J gave up 11 bases, with 22 bases separating them. The CDR3 sequence: CASSPASFRQIAFF. Written as DNA, the CDR3 is TGTGCCAGTAGCCCGGCCAGCTTCCGACAGATTGCTTTCTTT.

This clone was seen only a few times. This CDR3 reads CASSLGGTSGVDEQFF. CDR3 DNA: TGCGCCAGCAGCTTGGGAGGGACTAGCGGGGTGGATGAGCAGTTCTTC. This sequence joins TRBV5-1 and TRBJ2-1, with 13 bases that match TRBD2. Trimming took 0 bases from V and 8 from J; bases not matched to a gene: 5. From germline, CDR1 is SGHRS and CDR2 YFSETQ. The CDR3 consists of 16 residues. Drawing the rest from reference TRBV5-1 and TRBJ2-1, the complete variable domain is KAGVTQTPRYLIKTRGQQVTLSCSPISGHRSVSWYQQTPGQGLQFLFEYFSETQRNKGNFPGRFSGRQFSNSRSEMNVSTLELGDSALYLCASSLGGTSGVDEQFFGPGTRLTVL.

V usage is TRBV7-9 and J usage is TRBJ1-4; D is uncertain. With 5 bases removed from V and 8 bases from J, the gap between germline ends came to 9 bases. In germline, CDR1 is SEHNR, CDR2 FQNEAQ (reference sequence). The CDR3 sequence is 12 residues long. This CDR3 is CASSPGGEKLFF. In DNA, the CDR3 is TGTGCCAGCAGCCCAGGAGGAGAAAAACTGTTTTTT.

The V gene is TRBV5-1, the J gene TRBJ1-1; TRBD1 aligns across 9 bases. The CDR3 is made up of 18 amino acids. Trimming removed 3 bases from V and 0 bases from J; junction bases left unmatched: 12. Per the germline V gene, CDR1 is SGHRS and CDR2 is YFSETQ. CDR3 sequence (DNA): TGCGCCAGCAGCTCCTTAAGGGACAGGGAGCGACTGAACACTGAAGCTTTCTTT. This encodes CASSSLRDRERLNTEAFF. The variable domain in full, with the rest retrieved from reference TRBV5-1 and TRBJ1-1, is KAGVTQTPRYLIKTRGQQVTLSCSPISGHRSVSWYQQTPGQGLQFLFEYFSETQRNKGNFPGRFSGRQFSNSRSEMNVSTLELGDSALYLCASSSLRDRERLNTEAFFGQGTRLTVV.

This clone has more than one count but fewer than ten. This chain connects TRBV15 to TRBJ1-5; 9 positions match TRBD1. Germline CDR1 and CDR2: LNHNV and YYDKDF (reference sequence). CDR3 length: 15 amino acids. J lost 6 bases, V lost 4 bases, and 7 bases had no gene match. The CDR3 is CATSIRGQGAQPQHF. In DNA form, the CDR3 reads TGTGCCACCAGCATCAGGGGACAGGGCGCTCAGCCCCAGCATTTT.

The CDR3 DNA reads TGTGCCACCAGTGACCCCGCTCGGGGGGTTACCGCCGGGGAGCTGTTTTTT. Its translation is CATSDPARGVTAGELFF. V gene TRBV24-1 combines with J gene TRBJ2-2; TRBD2 aligns across 7 bases. Germline trimming cut 4 bases from V and 6 bases from J; bases unmatched to any gene: 13. The CDR3 totals 17 residues. From germline, CDR1 is KGHDR and CDR2 SFDVKD.

This clone was observed a few times. V usage is TRBV27 and J usage is TRBJ2-7, with 9 bases lining up with TRBD1. The CDR3 is 16 amino acids. Germline V lookup: CDR1 MNHEY, CDR2 SMNVEV (reference sequence). J lost 6 bases, V lost 0 bases, and 9 bases had no gene match. The CDR3 sequence: CASSLSPGQGPFEQYF. CDR3 in DNA: TGTGCCAGCAGTTTATCGCCGGGACAGGGCCCCTTCGAGCAGTACTTC.

The CDR3 loop reads CASSLAEQRVQETQYF. In nucleotides, the CDR3 is TGCGCCAGCAGCTTGGCCGAGCAGAGGGTTCAAGAGACCCAGTACTTC. This rearrangement joins TRBV5-1 to TRBJ2-5; tentatively, D is TRBD2 (5 bases). Per germline, CDR1 SGHRS and CDR2 YFSETQ. The CDR3 is made up of 16 amino acids. With 0 bases removed from V and 2 bases from J, the gap between germline ends came to 14 bases. Based on the CDR3 plus reference TRBV5-1 and TRBJ2-5, the full variable domain is KAGVTQTPRYLIKTRGQQVTLSCSPISGHRSVSWYQQTPGQGLQFLFEYFSETQRNKGNFPGRFSGRQFSNSRSEMNVSTLELGDSALYLCASSLAEQRVQETQYFGPGTRLLVL.